The rows below give T cell receptor beta chains drawn from one sample of a study of identical twins. TCRdb re-analysed the 5' RACE reads in MiXCR, keeping a single row per CDR3 protein. The data hold around 300,000 distinct CDR3 sequences, with approximately 8.5% observed a single time. These records were also assigned to another study, of yellow fever vaccine responses in identical twins.

Sequencing input: memory (CD45RO+) T cells sorted from blood. The origin of the receptors is a woman younger than 35 in good health. CDR3s include the opening cysteine and the closing phenylalanine or tryptophan. D genes are given only for firm matches. Clone size appears in some rows only: once, few, many, or a class for an expanded clone.

V gene	D gene	J gene	clone size	CDR3 DNA	CDR3 protein
TRBV2	.	TRBJ2-1	.	TGTGCCAGCAACCTGGGGGGCGATATGAATGAGCAGTTCTTC	CASNLGGDMNEQFF
TRBV18	.	TRBJ1-3	few	TGTGCCAGCTCACCATCGGGATTCTCTGGAAACACCATATATTTT	CASSPSGFSGNTIYF
TRBV20-1	TRBD2	TRBJ2-1	.	TGCAGTGCCAAAAGACTAGCGGGAGGGTTTGAGCAGTTCTTC	CSAKRLAGGFEQFF
TRBV3-1	.	TRBJ2-5	few	TGTGCCAGCAGCCAAGATCCGGGGTGGGAAGAGACCCAGTACTTC	CASSQDPGWEETQYF
TRBV25-1	.	TRBJ2-1	.	TGTGCCAGCAGTGAGGCCCCCTACTCGGCAGGGCTCTACAATGAGCAGTTCTTC	CASSEAPYSAGLYNEQFF
TRBV7-3	TRBD2	TRBJ2-2	few	TGTGCCAGCAGCTCCGGGACTAGGGGTGGCGGGGAGCTGTTTTTT	CASSSGTRGGGELFF
TRBV9	.	TRBJ1-1	few	TGTGCCAGCAGCGTATTTCAGGGAAAAACTGAAGCTTTCTTT	CASSVFQGKTEAFF
TRBV6-5	.	TRBJ2-3	few	TGTGCCAGCAGCCACCCGAGAAGTGCAGATACGCAGTATTTT	CASSHPRSADTQYF
TRBV7-3	.	TRBJ2-3	few	TGTGCCAGCAGTCAAGGGGGGACAGGCACAGATACGCAGTATTTT	CASSQGGTGTDTQYF
TRBV10-3	.	TRBJ1-4	many	TGTGCCATCAGGAGGCCCCTTTGGCAACGGGAAAAACTGTTTTTT	CAIRRPLWQREKLFF
TRBV12-3/TRBV12-4	TRBD2	TRBJ2-1	many	TGTGCCAGCAGTTTAGATGTAGCGGGAACCTACAATGAGCAGTTCTTC	CASSLDVAGTYNEQFF
TRBV12-3/TRBV12-4	.	TRBJ2-7	.	TGTGCCAGCAGTTTAACACCCAACTCCTACGAGCAGTACTTC	CASSLTPNSYEQYF
TRBV10-3	TRBD1	TRBJ2-5	.	TGTGCCATCAGTGATGGACAGGGGATAAGGGAGACCCAGTACTTC	CAISDGQGIRETQYF
TRBV6-2/TRBV6-3	.	TRBJ2-2	many	TGTGCCGTCACCTCGGGGTTGAACACCGGGGAGCTGTTTTTT	CAVTSGLNTGELFF
TRBV12-3/TRBV12-4	.	TRBJ2-5	many	TGTGCCAGCAGCCGTACGACAGTTTCCGAGACCCAGTACTTC	CASSRTTVSETQYF
TRBV4-2	TRBD1	TRBJ2-5	many	TGTGCCAGCAGCCAGGAAAGGACAGGGGGCGGGCAAGAGACCCAGTACTTC	CASSQERTGGGQETQYF